A selection of T cell receptor beta chains follows, all from one sample in a study of blood T cell repertoires in COVID-19. Using immunoSEQ multiplex PCR, the repertoire was profiled, and TCRdb retains in-frame clones only, with some absent. The sample holds some 220,000 clones; 65% to 85% are singletons and the top ten take 9.5% to 15%. The specimen sequenced was peripheral blood. The receptor source for this set is a human donor in a cohort sampled during active COVID-19. Each CDR3 is given with its conserved first and last residue. A D gene is named only where the DNA matches it firmly. Size is omitted from some rows. Given values are once, few, many or a class for expanded clones.

>TRBV5-1|TRBJ2-1|.|.
TGCGCCAGCAGCCGATATTCCGGGACTGGAAATGAGCAGTTCTTC
CASSRYSGTGNEQFF
>TRBV24-1|TRBJ2-2|TRBD2|.
TGTGCCACCACGGCGGGAGAGGCGAACACCGGGGAGCTGTTTTTT
CATTAGEANTGELFF
>TRBV5-1|TRBJ2-1|TRBD2|.
TGCGCCAGCAGCTTGGTGACTAGCGGGGGGGCCAATGAGCAGTTCTTC
CASSLVTSGGANEQFF
>TRBV3-1/TRBV3-2|TRBJ2-2|.|few
TGTGCCAGCAGCCAACAACAGATGAACACCGGGGAGCTGTTTTTT
CASSQQQMNTGELFF
>TRBV7-2|TRBJ1-2|.|.
TGTGCCAGCAGCTTACAACAGGTGAACTATGGCTACACCTTC
CASSLQQVNYGYTF
>TRBV28|TRBJ2-7|TRBD1|.
TGTGCCAGCAGTCTACCGGGACAGGTCTCCTACGAGCAGTACTTC
CASSLPGQVSYEQYF
>TRBV4-2|TRBJ1-3|.|.
TGTGCCAGCAGCCAAGGTCTAGGCCAGGGATCCGGAAACACCATATATTTT
CASSQGLGQGSGNTIYF
>TRBV5-5|TRBJ2-3|.|.
TGTGCCAGCAGCACCCGACCGGGAGATACGCAGTATTTT
CASSTRPGDTQYF
>TRBV9|TRBJ2-1|.|.
TGTGCCAGCAGCGTAGTAAGTGGGAGCGGCAATGAGCAGTTCTTC
CASSVVSGSGNEQFF
>TRBV11-2|TRBJ1-2|.|.
TGTGCCACCGGGAGGCAGGGGCTCAACTATGGCTACACCTTC
CATGRQGLNYGYTF
>TRBV30|TRBJ2-5|TRBD1|.
TGTGCCTGGAACCCAAAGGACAGGGGAGGAGAAGAGACCCAGTACTTC
CAWNPKDRGGEETQYF
>TRBV27|TRBJ2-1|TRBD1|.
TGTGCCAGCAGGGGGTACAGGGGGGATAATGAGCAGTTCTTC
CASRGYRGDNEQFF
>TRBV27|TRBJ2-2|.|.
TGTGCCAGCAGTTTATTAGGCGGAAACACCGGGGAGCTGTTTTTT
CASSLLGGNTGELFF
>TRBV5-4|TRBJ2-2|TRBD2|.
TGTGCCAGCAGCACGGTCGAGCGGGGGGGAAGGGAGCTGTTTTTT
CASSTVERGGRELFF
>TRBV7-9|TRBJ1-1|.|.
TGTGCCAGCAGCTTAGGAGGGCACGGAACTGAAGCTTTCTTT
CASSLGGHGTEAFF
>TRBV5-8|TRBJ1-2|.|.
TGTGCCAGCAGTCGGGATTTGGGGAGAGGCTACACCTTC
CASSRDLGRGYTF
>TRBV28|TRBJ2-4|.|.
TGTGCCAGCATGCCAAGTCGGACAGTCCTAGCCAAAAACATTCAGTACTTC
CASMPSRTVLAKNIQYF
>TRBV4-1|TRBJ1-1|TRBD1|.
TGCGCCAGCAGCCCATACGGAGGACAGGGTAATGTAGCTTTCTTT
CASSPYGGQGNVAFF
>TRBV19|TRBJ1-6|TRBD1|few
TGTGCCAGTAGTATGGAGGGGGCGGGTCGTTCACCCCTCCACTTT
CASSMEGAGRSPLHF
>TRBV19|TRBJ2-2|.|.
TGTGCCAGTAGTATAGGAGCAGGGACCGGGGAGCTGTTTTTT
CASSIGAGTGELFF
>TRBV18|TRBJ2-1|.|.
TGTGCCAGCTCACAACGGACAGGCGGGGGGTTAGGTGAGCAGTTCTTC
CASSQRTGGGLGEQFF
>TRBV19|TRBJ2-5|.|.
TGTGCCAACGCACCTGGGCCGAGCCGCGGGCAAGAGACCCAGTACTTC
CANAPGPSRGQETQYF
>TRBV25-1|TRBJ1-5|.|.
TGTGCCAGCAGTGCGGCAGGGAGGCAGCCCCAGCATTTT
CASSAAGRQPQHF
>TRBV12-3/TRBV12-4|TRBJ1-2|TRBD1|.
TGTGCCAGCAAGATCGGACAGGGTTATGGCTACACCTTC
CASKIGQGYGYTF
>TRBV29-1|TRBJ2-1|TRBD2|.
TGCAGCGTTGAATCAATAGGGACTAGCAGTTACAATGAGCAGTTCTTC
CSVESIGTSSYNEQFF
>TRBV15|TRBJ2-7|TRBD2|.
TGTGCCACCAGCGCTAGGGCTAGCGGGAGATGGAACGAGCAGTACTTC
CATSARASGRWNEQYF
>TRBV5-6|TRBJ2-1|TRBD2|.
TGTGCCAGCAGCTTGATTAGCGGGACCTCCTACAATGAGCAGTTCTTC
CASSLISGTSYNEQFF
>TRBV7-2|TRBJ1-2|.|.
TGTGCCAGCAGCTTAGCAGTGTCCGCCTCGAGTGGCTACACCTTC
CASSLAVSASSGYTF
>TRBV25-1|TRBJ2-1|TRBD2|few
TGTGCCAGCACAGATTTAGCGGGAGGTGACAATGAGCAGTTCTTC
CASTDLAGGDNEQFF
>TRBV9|TRBJ2-7|.|.
TGTGCCAGCAGCGATAGGACTAACCCCTACGAGCAGTACTTC
CASSDRTNPYEQYF
>TRBV27|TRBJ2-1|TRBD2|.
TGTGCCAGGGGACTAGCGACCTACAATGAGCAGTTCTTC
CARGLATYNEQFF
>TRBV10-3|TRBJ1-6|.|few
TGTGCCATCAGTGAGACGGGAAGAAACCTCCACTTT
CAISETGRNLHF
>TRBV27|TRBJ2-3|.|.
TGTGCCAGCAACCGCGGGGCTAGCACAGATACGCAGTATTTT
CASNRGASTDTQYF
>TRBV5-6|TRBJ2-3|.|.
TGTGCCAGCAGCTTGGCAGGGTTGGGGACAGATACGCAGTATTTT
CASSLAGLGTDTQYF
>TRBV3-1/TRBV3-2|TRBJ2-7|.|.
TGTGCCAGCAGCCCCCCTATCCGGGGGAGCCGACGGGAGCAGTACTTC
CASSPPIRGSRREQYF
>TRBV12-3/TRBV12-4|TRBJ1-1|TRBD1|.
TGTGCCAGCAGACAGGGGGCTCCCGGAGCTTTCTTT
CASRQGAPGAFF
>TRBV2|TRBJ2-4|.|.
TGTGCCAGCCGGATGGACAGAGAAAACATTCAGTACTTC
CASRMDRENIQYF
>TRBV3-1/TRBV3-2|TRBJ1-2|.|.
TGTGCCAGCAGCCAAGAGTTTGTATTTAGCAGGGTGTACTATGGCTACACCTTC
CASSQEFVFSRVYYGYTF
>TRBV6-6|TRBJ2-3|.|.
TGTGCCAGCAGTTCTCCAGGGGCAGATACGCAGTATTTT
CASSSPGADTQYF
>TRBV29-1|TRBJ2-7|.|.
TGCAGCGTTCGAGAGGACGAGCAGTACTTC
CSVREDEQYF
>TRBV5-1|TRBJ2-7|TRBD2|once
TGCGCCAGCAGCTTGACTAGCGGGAGGCAATACGAGCAGTACTTC
CASSLTSGRQYEQYF
>TRBV19|TRBJ2-3|.|.
TGTGCCAGTAGTATTAGGGAGGGGGCAGATACGCAGTATTTT
CASSIREGADTQYF
>TRBV19|TRBJ2-7|.|.
TGTGCCAGTAGGCGAGCTCGACAGTCCTACGAGCAGTACTTC
CASRRARQSYEQYF
>TRBV6-2/TRBV6-3|TRBJ1-5|.|.
TGTGCCAGCAGTTCAAGAGGGCGAAGCAATCAGCCCCAGCATTTT
CASSSRGRSNQPQHF
>TRBV15|TRBJ1-1|.|few
TGTGCCACCAGCAGAGAGACGGACAACATGAACACTGAAGCTTTCTTT
CATSRETDNMNTEAFF
>TRBV7-9|TRBJ1-3|.|many
TGTGCCAGCACCCCACGGGCAGGGTTCTCTGGAAACACCATATATTTT
CASTPRAGFSGNTIYF
>TRBV7-8|TRBJ2-3|TRBD2|.
TGTGCCACCACCCGAGCGGGGGCCACAGATACGCAGTATTTT
CATTRAGATDTQYF
>TRBV28|TRBJ1-2|.|.
TGTGCCAGCAGTTCACCAGGGCTCGGCTACACCTTC
CASSSPGLGYTF
>TRBV7-2|TRBJ1-2|TRBD1|.
TGTGCCAGCAGCTCACCGACAGGGCTTAACTATGGCTACACCTTC
CASSSPTGLNYGYTF